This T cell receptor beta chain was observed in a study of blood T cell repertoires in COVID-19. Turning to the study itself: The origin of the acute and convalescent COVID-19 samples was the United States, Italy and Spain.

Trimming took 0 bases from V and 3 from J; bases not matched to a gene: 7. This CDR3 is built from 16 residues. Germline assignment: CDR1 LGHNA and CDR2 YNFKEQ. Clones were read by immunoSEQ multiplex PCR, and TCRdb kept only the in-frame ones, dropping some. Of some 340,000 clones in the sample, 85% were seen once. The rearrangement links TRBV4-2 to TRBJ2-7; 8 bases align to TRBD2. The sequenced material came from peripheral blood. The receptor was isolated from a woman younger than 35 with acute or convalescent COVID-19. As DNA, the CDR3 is TGTGCCAGCAGCCAAGACTGGGCGGGGGGCAACTACGAGCAGTACTTC. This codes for CASSQDWAGGNYEQYF.